This T cell receptor (beta chain) was sequenced for a study of T-cell reconstitution after alpha-beta-depleted transplantation in children. A library of TCRbeta sequences, prepared with unique molecular identifiers, was generated. Via MiXCR, TCRdb re-called the PCR reads, giving one row per CDR3 protein. Here the sample spans roughly 500,000 distinct CDR3 sequences, approximately 16% being singletons. This TCR was sampled from a human donor who donated a stem cell graft to a child with acute lymphoblastic leukemia. Here the sequenced sample was PBMCs from the stem cell graft donor, taken from the stem cell graft.

This chain's CDR3 is CASSYGAGTEILYEQYF. CDR3 in DNA: TGTGCCAGCAGTTATGGGGCCGGGACAGAGATCCTCTACGAGCAGTACTTC. This chain connects TRBV6-5 to TRBJ2-7, with 7 bases that match TRBD1. Trimming removed 3 bases from V and 3 bases from J; junction bases left unmatched: 14. The CDR3 extends over 17 amino acids. Germline CDR1 reads MNHEY; CDR2 reads SVGAGI.